This entry lists 29 T cell receptor beta chains sequenced from one sample in a study of blood T cells in healthy people across ages. Sample-barcoded 5' priming and a J-beta primer mix drove a second PCR of about 6 to 12 cycles. TCRdb called the 5' RACE reads again in MiXCR, with one record for every CDR3 protein. Found here are roughly 1,300,000 distinct CDR3 sequences, 55% to 75% of them singletons; the top ten hold 5.5% to 8%. Sequenced material: blood. The source is a man between 18 and 29 years old in good health.

This sequence joins TRBV21-1 and TRBJ2-7; the table's D gene call, TRBD2, was not cross checked with the DNA. TRBV21-1 is a pseudogene. The CDR3 contains 17 residues. The CDR3 region is CASSKEEEREGLCEQYF. CDR3 nucleotide sequence: TGTGCCAGCAGCAAAGAGGAGGAGCGGGAGGGCCTCTGCGAGCAGTACTTC.

This chain uses TRBV10-3 with TRBJ1-2; D ambiguous. Germline values: CDR1 ENHRY, CDR2 SYGVKD. The V and J ends lost 3 bases and 4 bases respectively, with 9 bases between them. This CDR3 spans 13 amino acids. Here the CDR3 DNA reads TGTGCCATCAGTGATCCAGTCACCTATGGCTACACCTTC. Translating it yields CAISDPVTYGYTF.

The chain employs TRBV3-1 and TRBJ2-4; D not certain. Germline loops: CDR1 LGHDT, CDR2 YNNKEL (reference sequence). The CDR3 loop spans 16 amino acids. Trimming cost V 4 bases and J 3 bases, with 16 bases left between them. The CDR3 loop reads CASSPLHSKGKNIQYF. In DNA, the CDR3 is TGTGCCAGCAGCCCTCTTCATAGCAAGGGCAAAAACATTCAGTACTTC.

A few counts support this clonotype. The CDR3 DNA sequence: TGTGCCAGCATTCGACAGGTCCGGGACAGGGACGACGAGCAGTACTTC. Translated: CASIRQVRDRDDEQYF. The rearrangement uses TRBV6-5 and TRBJ2-7, with 9 nucleotides matching TRBD1. The trim removed 7 bases at V and 5 bases at J, leaving 15 bases unmatched. This CDR3 comprises 16 residues. Germline V gives CDR1 MNHEY, CDR2 SVGAGI.

V usage is TRBV7-2 and J usage is TRBJ1-6; 7 bases are shared with TRBD1. Germline trimming cut 5 bases from V and 9 bases from J; bases unmatched to any gene: 13. The CDR3 spans 16 residues. CDR1 is SGHTA, CDR2 FQGNSA, per germline. The CDR3, as DNA: TGTGCCAGCAGCCTCCTCGGGGAGGGGGCTTCTTCACCCCTCCACTTT. It yields the protein CASSLLGEGASSPLHF.

This chain uses TRBV5-1 with TRBJ1-1; 8 bases line up with TRBD1. This CDR3 is 15 amino acids long. Germline V gives CDR1 SGHRS, CDR2 YFSETQ. The junction had 7 bases not matched to a gene; V was cut back by 5 bases and J by 1 base. The CDR3 reads CASSTGTGQNTEAFF. The CDR3 bases are TGCGCCAGCAGTACCGGGACAGGTCAGAACACTGAAGCTTTCTTT.

The gene calls are TRBV6-6 and TRBJ1-2; TRBD1 matches at 7 bases. J lost 4 bases, V lost 2 bases, and 4 bases had no gene match. There are 14 residues in the CDR3. Germline V gene sequence: CDR1 MNHNY, CDR2 SVGAGI (reference sequence). The CDR3 DNA sequence: TGTGCCAGCAGTTACCAGGGGGAGGGCTATGGCTACACCTTC. Translating gives CASSYQGEGYGYTF.

The chain uses TRBV10-2 and TRBJ2-5; D remains ambiguous. Trimming left V 3 bases short and J 1 base short, with 9 bases between. The CDR3 has 14 residues. Germline V gene data show CDR1 as WSHSY and CDR2 as SAAADI. The CDR3 loop reads CASSEGPFQETQYF. The CDR3 nucleotides read TGCGCCAGCAGTGAAGGACCGTTCCAAGAGACCCAGTACTTC.

J is TRBJ2-5 and V is TRBV4-1, with 11 bases aligning to TRBD1. The CDR3 runs 15 residues. Germline loops: CDR1 MGHRA, CDR2 YSYEKL. Unmatched junction bases numbered 3, after V lost 1 base and J lost 5 bases. CDR3 loop: CASSQGTGGGETQYF. The CDR3 DNA is TGCGCCAGCAGCCAAGGGACAGGGGGCGGTGAGACCCAGTACTTC.

The gene calls are TRBV20-1 and TRBJ2-1; 11 bases fit TRBD2. The end of the DNA aligns better with TRBJ2-7, so the J call may be wrong. This CDR3 spans 16 amino acids. From germline, CDR1 is DFQATT and CDR2 SNEGSKA (reference sequence). The CDR3, as DNA: TGCAGTGCCCAGGACAGGGGACTAGCGGTCTACAATGAGCAGTACTTC. Translated, it gives CSAQDRGLAVYNEQYF.

The rearrangement links TRBV4-3 to TRBJ1-2; 7 bases line up with TRBD1. CDR1 is LGHNA, CDR2 YSLEER, per germline. This CDR3 region has 19 residues. V lost 1 base and J lost 0; bases outside the gene matches: 14. Here the CDR3 reads CASSQATGTALLANYGYTF. The DNA of the CDR3 is TGCGCCAGCAGCCAAGCGACCGGGACAGCGCTATTAGCTAACTATGGCTACACCTTC.

The chain employs TRBV6-4 and TRBJ1-1, with D unclear. V lost 0 bases and J lost 5, with 7 bases in between. CDR3 length: 13 amino acids. Germline-derived CDR1 and CDR2 are MRHNA and SNTAGT. CDR3 sequence (DNA): TGTGCCAGCAGTGACTCAGAGGAAACTGAAGCTTTCTTT. This codes for CASSDSEETEAFF.

The sample holds a few counts of this clonotype. V is TRBV7-9 and J is TRBJ2-4; 7 bases are a match to TRBD2. This CDR3 is built from 15 residues. The germline gives CDR1 SEHNR, CDR2 FQNEAQ (reference sequence). V lost 3 bases to trimming and J lost 2 bases; unmatched junction nucleotides: 4. The CDR3 coding sequence is TGTGCCAGCAGCTTCGGCGGGAGTCCCAAAAACATTCAGTACTTC. As protein: CASSFGGSPKNIQYF. The complete variable domain, with remaining parts taken from reference TRBV7-9 and TRBJ2-4, reads DTGVSQNPRHKITKRGQNVTFRCDPISEHNRLYWYRQTLGQGPEFLTYFQNEAQLEKSRLLSDRFSAERPKGSFSTLEIQRTEQGDSAMYLCASSFGGSPKNIQYFGAGTRLSVL.

As concerns this clonotype: The junction departs from the called germline gene at one end, perhaps through a read error. The chain links TRBV20-1 to TRBJ2-7; D may be TRBD2 (7 bases). CDR3 length equals 14 residues. Germline V lookup: CDR1 DFQATT, CDR2 SNEGSKA (reference sequence). CDR3 sequence: CSASLGGPVYDQYF. CDR3 DNA: TGCAGTGCTAGCCTCGGGGGGCCCGTCTACGATCAGTACTTC.

The table lists this clonotype with a few counts. CDR3 in amino acids: CSASREFNQPQHF. DNA of the CDR3: TGCAGTGCTAGTAGGGAGTTTAATCAGCCCCAGCATTTT. The chain couples TRBV20-1 to TRBJ1-5; D is ambiguous. V lost 3 bases and J 4 bases, leaving 10 bases between the germline ends. The germline CDR1 and CDR2 sequences are DFQATT and SNEGSKA (reference sequence). This CDR3 spans 13 amino acids.

The chain links TRBV6-1 to TRBJ1-2, with D perhaps matching TRBD1 (5 bases). With 3 bases removed from V and 4 bases from J, the gap between germline ends came to 15 bases. This CDR3 is 15 amino acids long. Germline assignment: CDR1 MNHNS and CDR2 SASEGT. The CDR3 sequence is CASSDSTASGYGYTF. CDR3 DNA: TGTGCCAGCAGTGACTCGACAGCGAGTGGCTATGGCTACACCTTC.

The CDR3 bases are TGCGCCAGCAGCCAAGGGCGGGGGATGAATGGAAACACCATATATTTT. It yields the protein CASSQGRGMNGNTIYF. J is TRBJ1-3 and V is TRBV4-3; a possible D gene is TRBD1 (5 bases). Germline V gene lookup returns CDR1 LGHNA and CDR2 YSLEER. The ends were cut back, 1 base at V and 3 bases at J, with 13 bases in the middle. This CDR3 has 16 residues.

In this sample, this clonotype turned up once. The chain uses TRBV5-6 and TRBJ1-2; 7 bases map to TRBD1. J was trimmed by 3 bases and V by 4 bases; bases with no gene match: 6. This CDR3 is 14 amino acids long. Germline V gives CDR1 SGHDT, CDR2 YYEEEE. The CDR3 reads CASSGGQAYYGYTF. CDR3 DNA: TGTGCCAGCAGCGGCGGACAGGCCTACTATGGCTACACCTTC.

The chain combines TRBV10-3 with TRBJ1-6, with TRBD1 matching 7 bases. Per the germline V gene, CDR1 is ENHRY and CDR2 is SYGVKD. J lost 2 bases, V lost 10 bases, and 8 bases had no gene match. CDR3 length: 15 amino acids. CDR3 loop: CATRNRGPYNSPLHF. As DNA, the CDR3 is TGTGCCACCCGGAACAGGGGCCCCTATAATTCACCCCTCCACTTT.

This clonotype was seen only a few times. The chain carries TRBV25-1 and TRBJ1-6, with a weak D call TRBD1 (5 bases). Germline lookup yields CDR1 MGHDK and CDR2 SYGVNS. This CDR3 has 14 residues. Deletions cut 3 bases from V and 5 bases from J, with 8 bases between. CDR3: CASSETANNSPLHF. For the CDR3, the DNA is TGTGCCAGCAGTGAGACAGCCAATAATTCACCCCTCCACTTT.

The chain is built from TRBV4-2 and TRBJ1-6, with D maybe TRBD1 (5 bases). Looked up from germline, CDR1 is LGHNA and CDR2 is YNFKEQ. V was pared by 0 bases and J by 12 bases, with 9 bases between. The CDR3 is made up of 13 amino acids. CDR3: CASSQERGGPLHF. The CDR3 nucleotides read TGTGCCAGCAGCCAAGAGCGGGGCGGACCCCTCCACTTT.

The table lists this clonotype with a count of one. This chain links TRBV20-1 with TRBJ2-2; 7 bases agree with TRBD2. Germline V gene sequence: CDR1 DFQATT, CDR2 SNEGSKA (reference sequence). This CDR3 contains 14 residues. With 0 bases clipped from V and 5 bases from J, the junction kept 3 bases outside the gene matches. CDR3 DNA sequence: TGCAGTGCTAGAGACCGAGCGGGGACCGGGGAGCTGTTTTTT. It translates to CSARDRAGTGELFF.

This rearrangement joins TRBV15 to TRBJ1-2; D perhaps matches TRBD1 (5 bases). Per the germline V gene, CDR1 is LNHNV and CDR2 is YYDKDF (reference sequence). The CDR3 loop spans 15 amino acids. Trimming stripped 5 bases from V and 4 bases from J, with 17 bases between. The CDR3 loop reads CATSGGDGWVYGYTF. The CDR3 nucleotides read TGTGCCACCAGCGGAGGGGACGGGTGGGTCTATGGCTACACCTTC. The full variable domain, its missing parts supplied by reference TRBV15 and TRBJ1-2, is DAMVIQNPRYQVTQFGKPVTLSCSQTLNHNVMYWYQQKSSQAPKLLFHYYDKDFNNEADTPDNFQSRRPNTSFCFLDIRSPGLGDTAMYLCATSGGDGWVYGYTFGSGTRLTVV.

This clonotype was counted a few times. The J gene is TRBJ2-1, the V gene TRBV11-2; 10 nucleotides line up with TRBD2. Germline values: CDR1 SGHAT, CDR2 FQNNGV. The ends lost 2 bases at V and 2 bases at J; junction bases unmatched: 6. CDR3 length equals 17 residues. The CDR3 here is CASSLRSGGAAYNEQFF. DNA of the CDR3: TGTGCCAGCAGCTTAAGGAGCGGGGGGGCCGCCTACAATGAGCAGTTCTTC.

The rearrangement joins TRBV21-1 to TRBJ2-1; the table names TRBD2, a call not compared with the DNA. TRBV21-1 is reported as a pseudogene. The CDR3 has 15 residues. The CDR3 protein is CASSNRLVLRNEQFF. CDR3 DNA: TGTGCCAGCAGCAACCGACTAGTTTTGCGGAATGAGCAGTTCTTC.

This clonotype was counted only a few times. This chain uses TRBV7-2 with TRBJ2-5; 7 bases are a match to TRBD1. J was trimmed by 5 bases and V by 2 bases; bases with no gene match: 8. The CDR3 extends over 15 amino acids. Germline CDR1 and CDR2: SGHTA and FQGNSA. The CDR3 here is CASSLLGQRTETQYF. As DNA, the CDR3 is TGTGCCAGCAGCTTACTGGGACAGCGGACGGAGACCCAGTACTTC.

This clonotype was seen only once. The V call is TRBV7-9, the J call TRBJ2-7; 11 bases fit TRBD1. The CDR3 is 16 amino acids. CDR1 and CDR2 (germline): SEHNR, FQNEAQ (reference sequence). V gave up 5 bases and J gave up 4 bases; unmatched junction bases: 10. The chain's CDR3 is CASSPDRGRVGYEQYF. For the CDR3, the DNA is TGTGCCAGCAGCCCGGACAGGGGGCGGGTTGGATACGAGCAGTACTTC.

V and J are TRBV20-1 and TRBJ2-7; D remains ambiguous. The V and J ends lost 2 bases and 0 bases respectively, with 5 bases between them. The germline gives CDR1 DFQATT, CDR2 SNEGSKA (reference sequence). The CDR3 is 12 residues long. The CDR3 sequence is CSARSGSYEQYF. The CDR3 DNA follows: TGCAGTGCTAGAAGTGGCTCCTACGAGCAGTACTTC.

The chain is built from TRBV28 and TRBJ2-7; no firm D call. The DNA end is a closer match to TRBJ2-5, so the J assignment may be wrong. The CDR3 runs to 16 residues. Looked up from germline, CDR1 is MDHEN and CDR2 is SYDVKM. The CDR3 sequence: CASSLGQAAVEETQYF. The DNA of the CDR3 is TGTGCCAGCAGTTTGGGCCAGGCCGCCGTAGAAGAGACCCAGTACTTC.